This T cell receptor (beta chain) is from a study of blood T cells in healthy people across ages. PCR was performed a second time for about 7 to 12 cycles using a sample-barcoded 5' primer and a J-beta primer mix. TCRdb re-derived calls from the 5' RACE reads in MiXCR, one entry per CDR3 protein. The data hold almost 1 million distinct CDR3 sequences, with just over 50% observed a single time. Study-wide results and caveats: When set beside aged donors, long-lived donors presented more naive CD4+ cells and higher diversity.

Trimming shortened V by 3 bases and J by 13 bases, and 16 bases separated the two germline ends. The CDR3 is 13 residues long. Germline values: CDR1 MDHEN, CDR2 SYDVKM. Note on this clonotype: Its antigen is unknown.

The receptor was isolated from a woman aged 55-69 years in good health. The sequenced material came from blood. V is TRBV28 and J is TRBJ2-4; D is possibly TRBD2 (6 bases). In nucleotides, the CDR3 is TGTGCCAGCAGTTTTGGTAGCGGACCATCCCAGTACTTC. Its protein product is CASSFGSGPSQYF.